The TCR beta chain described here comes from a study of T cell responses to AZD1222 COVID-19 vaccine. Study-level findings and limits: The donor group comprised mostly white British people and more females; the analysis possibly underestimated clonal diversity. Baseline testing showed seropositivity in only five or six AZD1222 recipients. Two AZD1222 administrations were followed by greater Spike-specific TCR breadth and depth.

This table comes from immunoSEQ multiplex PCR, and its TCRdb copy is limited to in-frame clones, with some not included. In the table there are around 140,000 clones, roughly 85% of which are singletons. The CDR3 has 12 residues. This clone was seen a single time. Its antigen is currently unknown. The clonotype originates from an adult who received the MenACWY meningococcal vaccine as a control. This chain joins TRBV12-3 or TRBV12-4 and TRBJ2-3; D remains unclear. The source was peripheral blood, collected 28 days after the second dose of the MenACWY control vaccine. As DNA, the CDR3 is TGTGGGACGGGCTTCAGCACAGATACGCAGTATTTT. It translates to CGTGFSTDTQYF.